This is a list of T cell receptor beta chains from one sample in a study of PD-1 blockade in classical Hodgkin lymphoma. Produced via immunoSEQ multiplex PCR; TCRdb's table is partial and in-frame only. The repertoire holds around 8,000 clones, with roughly 80% as singletons. Specimen: peripheral blood mononuclear cells (PBMCs), collected at baseline. The origin of the receptors is a human donor with classical Hodgkin lymphoma. Both conserved end residues are part of each CDR3. The D gene is left open where the match is weak. A row's size may be missing; if present it is once, few, many or a size class.

size,D,J,V,DNA,CDR3
.,.,TRBJ1-2,TRBV2,TGTGCCAGCAGTGAAAAGGGAGGACATGGCTACACCTTC,CASSEKGGHGYTF
.,.,TRBJ2-7,TRBV28,TGTGCCAGCAGTTCTTCAGGGACAATCGAGCAGTACTTC,CASSSSGTIEQYF
.,TRBD2,TRBJ2-5,TRBV7-2,TGTGCCAGCAGCCTGGGACTAAACCAAGAGACCCAGTACTTC,CASSLGLNQETQYF
.,TRBD2,TRBJ2-1,TRBV19,TGTGCCAGTAGAGTGACTAGCGGTTACAATGAGCAGTTCTTC,CASRVTSGYNEQFF
.,TRBD2,TRBJ2-5,TRBV7-2,TGTGCCAGCAGCGGATTAGCGGGAGTCAAGACCCAGTACTTC,CASSGLAGVKTQYF
medium-sized,TRBD1,TRBJ1-2,TRBV4-2,TGTGCCAGCAGCCAGGGGACAGGGCTTGGCTACACCTTC,CASSQGTGLGYTF
.,.,TRBJ2-5,TRBV5-1,TGCGCCAGCAGCTCGGGGGACAGATATGCTGCCCAGTACTTC,CASSSGDRYAAQYF
.,.,TRBJ2-3,TRBV10-3,TGTGCCATCCAGGACGGGTCGGTAGATACGCAGTATTTT,CAIQDGSVDTQYF
.,TRBD1,TRBJ1-6,TRBV7-2,TGTGCCAGCAGCGAACAGGGGGCGTTTAATTCACCCCTCCACTTT,CASSEQGAFNSPLHF
.,.,TRBJ2-1,TRBV27,TGTGCCAGCAGCTCCGGACTGGCGGAGACATACAATGAGCAGTTCTTC,CASSSGLAETYNEQFF
once,TRBD2,TRBJ2-2,TRBV10-3,TGTGCCATCAGTGATGGGACTAGCACCACCGGGGAGCTGTTTTTT,CAISDGTSTTGELFF
.,TRBD2,TRBJ2-3,TRBV20-1,TGCAGTGCCCGGACTAGCGGGAGGCAGTATTTT,CSARTSGRQYF
.,.,TRBJ2-2,TRBV30,TGTGCCTGGACTTGGGAGGGGGACACCGGGGAGCTGTTTTTT,CAWTWEGDTGELFF
few,.,TRBJ2-3,TRBV18,TGTGCCAGCTCACCACCTTCGAGCACAGATACGCAGTATTTT,CASSPPSSTDTQYF
.,.,TRBJ2-1,TRBV27,TGTGCCAGCAGTTTAGCCCAAGTCTCGGCGCGGTTCTTC,CASSLAQVSARFF
.,.,TRBJ2-3,TRBV7-3,TGTGCCAGCAGCATCGGGAGTAGCGGCACAGATACGCAGTATTTT,CASSIGSSGTDTQYF
once,TRBD2,TRBJ2-7,TRBV6-6,TGTGCCAGCAGGGACCGGGAGGGCGGGAGCTACGAGCAGTACTTC,CASRDREGGSYEQYF
.,TRBD2,TRBJ2-2,TRBV5-1,TGCGCCAGCAGCCCGGGCCCCCAGCGGGACGGCGGGGAGCTGTTTTTT,CASSPGPQRDGGELFF
.,TRBD2,TRBJ2-7,TRBV5-1,TGCGCCAGCAGCTTGGTCGGGACTAGCGGGAGGGCCACGGGGGACGAGCAGTACTTC,CASSLVGTSGRATGDEQYF
.,TRBD1,TRBJ1-4,TRBV14,TGTGCCAGCAGCAAGCGACAGGGAACTAATGAAAAACTGTTTTTT,CASSKRQGTNEKLFF
few,TRBD1,TRBJ1-4,TRBV7-9,TGTGCCAGCAACCTACAGGGGGCGGGAGGTGAAAAACTGTTTTTT,CASNLQGAGGEKLFF
.,.,TRBJ2-5,TRBV7-2,TGTGCCAGCAGCTTAGTGGCAATCGAGGGAGAGACCCAGTACTTC,CASSLVAIEGETQYF
.,.,TRBJ2-3,TRBV4-2,TGTGCCAGCAGCCAAACGGGGGCAGATACGCAGTATTTT,CASSQTGADTQYF
.,.,TRBJ1-1,TRBV27,TGTGCCAGCAGTATCGGAGGGGTTACCACTGAAGCTTTCTTT,CASSIGGVTTEAFF
.,.,TRBJ2-7,TRBV11-2,TGTGCCAGCAGCTTGCCCTGGGAAGGGTTCCACGAGCAGTACTTC,CASSLPWEGFHEQYF
.,TRBD2,TRBJ2-2,TRBV10-3,TGTGCCATCAGTGTAGGACTAGGCGACACCGGGGAGCTGTTTTTT,CAISVGLGDTGELFF
few,.,TRBJ2-1,TRBV11-2,TGTGCCAGCAGCCCCCGCTCACCAGATCACGCTGAGCAGTTCTTC,CASSPRSPDHAEQFF
.,TRBD2,TRBJ2-1,TRBV2,TGTGCCAGCAGGAGGGGATCGGGAGTCGCGGGAGTTAGCTCCTACAATGAGCAGTTCTTC,CASRRGSGVAGVSSYNEQFF
few,.,TRBJ1-4,TRBV29-1,TGCAGCGTTCGCCACGGGCAGCGAAAACTGTTTTTT,CSVRHGQRKLFF
.,.,TRBJ1-5,TRBV7-8,TGTGCCAGCAGCTTAGATAACTTTTGGGGAATCTGGGCCCAGCATTTT,CASSLDNFWGIWAQHF
.,.,TRBJ2-2,TRBV11-2,TGTGCCAGCAGCTTGCCCTACGGGAAATTTTTT,CASSLPYGKFF
.,.,TRBJ1-1,TRBV28,TGTGCCAGCAGACCTGACCTGAACACTGAAGCTTTCTTT,CASRPDLNTEAFF
.,.,TRBJ1-1,TRBV4-3,TGCGCCAGCAGCCGAACCGGGACATTGAACACTGAAGCTTTCTTT,CASSRTGTLNTEAFF
.,.,TRBJ1-6,TRBV4-2,TGTGCCAGCAGCCAAGAAGGGCCGTATAATTCACCCCTCCACTTT,CASSQEGPYNSPLHF
.,.,TRBJ1-4,TRBV4-2,TGTGCCAGCAGCCAAGATACGCCGAGTAGACAGGAAAAACTGTTTTTT,CASSQDTPSRQEKLFF
once,TRBD1,TRBJ1-2,TRBV5-1,TGCGCCAGCAATCGTTTGGCAGGGGGCGATGCTAACTATGACTACACCTTC,CASNRLAGGDANYDYTF
.,.,TRBJ1-4,TRBV4-1,TGCGCCAGCAGCCAAGAACTCGGGAACTGGGGCGCGAGGGATGAAAAACTGTTTTTT,CASSQELGNWGARDEKLFF
.,TRBD2,TRBJ2-1,TRBV10-3,TGTGCCATCAGATCGACTAGCGGGAGGAAATACAATGAGCAGTTCTTC,CAIRSTSGRKYNEQFF
.,.,TRBJ2-7,TRBV21-1,TGTGCCAGCAGCAAAGGCCGGGTCGAAACCTACGAGCAGTACTTC,CASSKGRVETYEQYF
once,.,TRBJ2-7,TRBV18,TGTGCCAGCTCACCGTCCGGAGACGAGCAGTACTTC,CASSPSGDEQYF
.,.,TRBJ1-3,TRBV2,TGTGCCAGCGGAGTACCCTCTGGAAACACCATATATTTT,CASGVPSGNTIYF
.,TRBD2,TRBJ2-1,TRBV5-8,TGTGCCAGCAGGGGGACTAGCGGGAGGAGCTCCTACAATGAGCAGTTCTTC,CASRGTSGRSSYNEQFF
.,.,TRBJ2-1,TRBV27,TGTGCCAGCAGTTCCCCGGCAGGGTTGCACAATGAGCAGTTCTTC,CASSSPAGLHNEQFF
.,.,TRBJ2-5,TRBV29-1,TGCAGCGGAGGGGAAGCCTTCCAAGAGACCCAGTACTTC,CSGGEAFQETQYF
.,.,TRBJ2-7,TRBV9,TGTGCCAGCAGCCGCACTAGCTCCTACGAGCAGTACTTC,CASSRTSSYEQYF
.,.,TRBJ2-7,TRBV2,TGTGCCAGCAGTGTTGGGTACGAGCAGTACTTC,CASSVGYEQYF
.,.,TRBJ2-7,TRBV9,TGTGCCAGCAGCTCTTCCCCCTACGAGCAGTACTTC,CASSSSPYEQYF
.,.,TRBJ2-2,TRBV18,TGTGCCAGCTCATTAGAGGCTCTCACCGGGGAGCTGTTTTTT,CASSLEALTGELFF
.,.,TRBJ1-1,TRBV9,TGTGCCAGCAGCGTAGAAACAGGGCAGGCTGAAGCTTTCTTT,CASSVETGQAEAFF
.,.,TRBJ2-7,TRBV5-6,TGTGCCAGCAGCAGCACGGCTTCTCATCCCTACGAGCAGTACTTC,CASSSTASHPYEQYF
.,.,TRBJ2-7,TRBV9,TGTGCCAGCAGCGTAGAACAGGGCGGCGAGCAGTACTTC,CASSVEQGGEQYF
.,.,TRBJ1-2,TRBV5-8,TGTGCCAGCAGCTTGGAAGGGCAGGGTTACTATGGCTACACCTTC,CASSLEGQGYYGYTF